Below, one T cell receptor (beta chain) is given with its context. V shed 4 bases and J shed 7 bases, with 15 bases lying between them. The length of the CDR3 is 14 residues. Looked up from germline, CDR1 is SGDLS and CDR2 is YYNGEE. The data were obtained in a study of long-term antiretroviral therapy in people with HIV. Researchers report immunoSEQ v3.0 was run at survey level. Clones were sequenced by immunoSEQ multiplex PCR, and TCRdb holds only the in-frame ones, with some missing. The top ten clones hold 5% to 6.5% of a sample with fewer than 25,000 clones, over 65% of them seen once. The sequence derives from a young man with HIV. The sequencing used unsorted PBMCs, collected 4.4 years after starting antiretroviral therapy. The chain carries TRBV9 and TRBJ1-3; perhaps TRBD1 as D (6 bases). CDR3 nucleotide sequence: TGTGCCAGCAGCTTTAGACAGGCTGAGAACACCATATATTTT. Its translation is CASSFRQAENTIYF.